This is a list of T cell receptor beta chains from one sample in a study of PD-1 blockade in classical Hodgkin lymphoma. Only in-frame clones appear in the TCRdb table, and some are missing; sequencing was by immunoSEQ multiplex PCR. Of 35,000 to 50,000 clones listed, nearly 70% are singletons. The source was peripheral blood mononuclear cells (PBMCs), collected before the fourth cycle of nivolumab. The source of these receptors is a human donor with classical Hodgkin lymphoma. CDR3s include the opening cysteine and the closing phenylalanine or tryptophan. D genes are given only for firm matches. Size is omitted from some rows. Given values are once, few, many or a class for expanded clones.

j_call d_call v_call clone_size cdr3_aa cdr3_nt
TRBJ2-3 - TRBV19 - CASSVSFRVSTDTQYF TGTGCCAGTAGTGTGTCGTTCAGGGTGAGCACAGATACGCAGTATTTT
TRBJ1-1 - TRBV5-1 - CASSLMGEDTEAFF TGCGCCAGCAGCTTAATGGGGGAGGACACTGAAGCTTTCTTT
TRBJ1-2 - TRBV6-5 - CASSARAGGYTF TGTGCCAGCAGTGCCAGGGCGGGGGGCTACACCTTC
TRBJ2-5 - TRBV19 - CASSKGPSETQYF TGTGCCAGTAGTAAGGGACCTTCGGAGACCCAGTACTTC
TRBJ2-2 - TRBV28 - CASSIFDSPAGELFF TGTGCCAGCAGTATCTTTGACAGTCCGGCCGGGGAGCTGTTTTTT
TRBJ2-3 TRBD2 TRBV15 - CATSRGGLAGTDTQYF TGTGCCACCAGCAGAGGGGGACTAGCGGGCACAGATACGCAGTATTTT
TRBJ2-1 - TRBV28 - CASSPLQYNEQFF TGTGCCAGCAGCCCACTCCAGTACAATGAGCAGTTCTTC
TRBJ2-1 - TRBV7-9 once CASSLGAGFYNEQFF TGTGCCAGCAGCTTAGGCGCAGGCTTCTACAATGAGCAGTTCTTC
TRBJ1-6 - TRBV9 - CASSTGLTTINSPLHF TGTGCCAGCAGCACGGGCCTTACAACTATTAATTCACCCCTCCACTTT
TRBJ1-6 TRBD1 TRBV27 few CASSSGTGLHLHF TGTGCCAGCAGTTCAGGGACAGGCCTTCACCTCCACTTT
TRBJ2-3 - TRBV29-1 - CSVSGQLLTDTQYF TGCAGCGTTTCCGGACAGCTCCTTACAGATACGCAGTATTTT
TRBJ2-7 - TRBV2 - CASRGGLYEQYF TGTGCCAGCCGTGGGGGACTCTACGAGCAGTACTTC
TRBJ1-5 - TRBV5-6 few CASSSVRDGSNQPQHF TGTGCCAGCAGCTCCGTCAGGGATGGGAGCAATCAGCCCCAGCATTTT
TRBJ2-4 - TRBV2 medium-sized CASSDGGDLAKNIQYF TGTGCCAGCAGTGACGGGGGAGATCTAGCCAAAAACATTCAGTACTTC
TRBJ2-2 TRBD1 TRBV7-7 - CASSLQGHTGELFF TGTGCTAGCAGCCTACAGGGGCACACCGGGGAGCTGTTTTTT
TRBJ2-7 - TRBV5-1 few CASSLERPYEQYF TGCGCCAGCAGCTTGGAACGGCCCTACGAGCAGTACTTC
TRBJ2-3 TRBD2 TRBV2 medium-sized CASSEPPGGNPIGDTQYF TGTGCCAGCAGTGAACCCCCCGGGGGGAACCCCATCGGCGATACGCAGTATTTT
TRBJ1-5 TRBD1 TRBV19 - CATTPWTGPTFYQPQHF TGTGCCACCACCCCATGGACAGGGCCCACATTTTATCAGCCCCAGCATTTT
TRBJ2-3 TRBD2 TRBV7-2 - CASSWTSEGVDTQYF TGTGCCAGCAGCTGGACTAGCGAGGGGGTAGATACGCAGTATTTT
TRBJ2-3 - TRBV19 - CASSNTLEGTQYF TGTGCCAGTAGCAATACCCTTGAAGGTACGCAGTATTTT
TRBJ1-1 - TRBV10-2 - CASSDPGTENTEAFF TGCGCCAGCAGTGACCCCGGGACGGAGAACACTGAAGCTTTCTTT
TRBJ2-1 - TRBV6-5 - CASSQNEQGGNEQFF TGTGCCAGCAGCCAGAATGAACAGGGAGGCAATGAGCAGTTCTTC
TRBJ1-4 TRBD1 TRBV5-6 - CASSLGQGAFDEKLFF TGTGCCAGCAGCCTCGGACAGGGGGCATTCGATGAAAAACTGTTTTTT
TRBJ1-5 TRBD1 TRBV28 - CASSLWTGGYQPQHF TGTGCCAGCAGTCTATGGACAGGGGGCTATCAGCCCCAGCATTTT
TRBJ2-7 - TRBV30 - CAWSVRGDEQYF TGTGCCTGGAGTGTAAGAGGAGACGAGCAGTACTTC
TRBJ2-1 - TRBV5-1 medium-sized CASSILGAPEGEQFF TGCGCCAGCAGCATCCTCGGCGCCCCCGAAGGTGAGCAGTTCTTC
TRBJ1-5 - TRBV7-2 - CASSPGRSNQPQHF TGTGCCAGCAGCCCGGGACGGAGCAATCAGCCCCAGCATTTT
TRBJ1-2 - TRBV6-1 - CASSEDSLPYGYTF TGTGCCAGCAGTGAGGACAGTCTCCCCTATGGCTACACCTTC
TRBJ1-1 - TRBV4-1 few CASRNMNTEAFF TGCGCCAGCAGAAATATGAACACTGAAGCTTTCTTT
TRBJ2-3 - TRBV15 - CATSREPDGTDTQYF TGTGCCACCAGCAGAGAACCTGACGGGACAGATACGCAGTATTTT
TRBJ1-6 TRBD1 TRBV27 - CASSSSDRDKNSPLHF TGTGCCAGCAGTTCCTCGGACAGGGACAAAAATTCACCCCTCCACTTT
TRBJ2-7 TRBD2 TRBV7-9 few CASSTPEDSGGYEQYF TGTGCCAGCAGTACCCCTGAGGATAGCGGGGGTTACGAGCAGTACTTC
TRBJ2-1 - TRBV5-4 - CASSLVMNNEQFF TGTGCCAGCAGCTTGGTTATGAACAATGAGCAGTTCTTC
TRBJ1-1 TRBD1 TRBV10-3 medium-sized CAISEWGTGSSTEAFF TGTGCCATCAGTGAGTGGGGGACAGGGTCAAGCACTGAAGCTTTCTTT
TRBJ1-1 - TRBV13 once CASSLRGGTNTEAFF TGTGCCAGCAGCTTAAGGGGAGGCACGAACACTGAAGCTTTCTTT
TRBJ2-2 - TRBV7-9 once CANWLVNTGELFF TGTGCCAACTGGCTGGTGAACACCGGGGAGCTGTTTTTT
TRBJ1-5 - TRBV6-1 - CASRALNSNQPQHF TGTGCCAGCAGGGCCCTGAACAGCAATCAGCCCCAGCATTTT